This TCR beta chain derives from a study of blood T cell repertoires in COVID-19. The wider study: Sample material is recorded as cDNA or gDNA derived from T cells, B-cell-depleted T cells, or PBMCs.

V was shortened by 0 bases and J by 7 bases, with 9 bases between the two germline ends. This CDR3 spans 12 amino acids. Looked up from germline, CDR1 is SQVTM and CDR2 is ANQGSEA. Original analysis: Reference gene primer amplification yielded estimated nucleated cell counts. The table came from immunoSEQ multiplex PCR; TCRdb's copy has only in-frame clones and leaves some out. V, J and clone size are those of that table, while D and trimming were read from the DNA. This sample has more than 95,000 clones, with around four fifths found just once. The sequencing sample was made of peripheral blood. The TCR was taken from a man aged 55-75 years with acute or convalescent COVID-19. The chain joins TRBV29-1 to TRBJ1-2, with D unclear. This CDR3 is CSVEDQSGGYTF. The CDR3 coding sequence is TGCAGCGTTGAAGATCAAAGCGGTGGCTACACCTTC.